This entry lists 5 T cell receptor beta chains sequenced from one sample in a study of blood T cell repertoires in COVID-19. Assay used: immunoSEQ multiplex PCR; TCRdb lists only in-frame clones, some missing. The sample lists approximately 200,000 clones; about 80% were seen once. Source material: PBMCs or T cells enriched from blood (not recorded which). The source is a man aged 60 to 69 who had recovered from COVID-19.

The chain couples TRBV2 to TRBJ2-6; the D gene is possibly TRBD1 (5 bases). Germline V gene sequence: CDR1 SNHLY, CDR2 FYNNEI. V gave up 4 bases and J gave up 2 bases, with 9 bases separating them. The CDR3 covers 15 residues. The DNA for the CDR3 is TGTGCCAGCAGTGGGCAGGGTCCTGGGGCCAACGTCCTGACTTTC. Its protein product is CASSGQGPGANVLTF.

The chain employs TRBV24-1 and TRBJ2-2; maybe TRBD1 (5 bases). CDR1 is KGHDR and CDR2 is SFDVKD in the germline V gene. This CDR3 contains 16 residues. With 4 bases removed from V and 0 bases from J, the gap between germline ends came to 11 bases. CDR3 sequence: CATSDNDRTNTGELFF. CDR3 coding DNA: TGTGCCACCAGTGACAACGACAGAACGAACACCGGGGAGCTGTTTTTT.

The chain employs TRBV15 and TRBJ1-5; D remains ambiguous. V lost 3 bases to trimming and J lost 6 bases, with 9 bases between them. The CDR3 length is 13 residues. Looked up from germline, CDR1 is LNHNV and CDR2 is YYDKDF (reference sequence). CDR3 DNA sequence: TGTGCCACCAGCAGCGGACTTAGTCAGCCCCAGCATTTT. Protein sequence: CATSSGLSQPQHF.

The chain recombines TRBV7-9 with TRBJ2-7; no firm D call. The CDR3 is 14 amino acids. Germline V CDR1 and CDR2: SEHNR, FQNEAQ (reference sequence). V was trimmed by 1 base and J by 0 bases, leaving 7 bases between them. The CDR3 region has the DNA TGTGCCAGCAGCTTAGAGAGTAGCTCCTACGAGCAGTACTTC. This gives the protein CASSLESSSYEQYF. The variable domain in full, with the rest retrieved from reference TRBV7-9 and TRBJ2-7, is DTGVSQNPRHKITKRGQNVTFRCDPISEHNRLYWYRQTLGQGPEFLTYFQNEAQLEKSRLLSDRFSAERPKGSFSTLEIQRTEQGDSAMYLCASSLESSSYEQYFGPGTRLTVT.

DNA for the CDR3: TGTGCCAGCAGTCCTGACAGGGTCGCAGATACGCAGTATTTT. This encodes CASSPDRVADTQYF. The J gene is TRBJ2-3, the V gene TRBV11-2; TRBD1 agrees at 7 bases. Germline V gene lookup returns CDR1 SGHAT and CDR2 FQNNGV. The length of the CDR3 is 14 residues. The J segment lost 4 bases and the V segment lost 6 bases, leaving 7 bases of the junction unmatched.